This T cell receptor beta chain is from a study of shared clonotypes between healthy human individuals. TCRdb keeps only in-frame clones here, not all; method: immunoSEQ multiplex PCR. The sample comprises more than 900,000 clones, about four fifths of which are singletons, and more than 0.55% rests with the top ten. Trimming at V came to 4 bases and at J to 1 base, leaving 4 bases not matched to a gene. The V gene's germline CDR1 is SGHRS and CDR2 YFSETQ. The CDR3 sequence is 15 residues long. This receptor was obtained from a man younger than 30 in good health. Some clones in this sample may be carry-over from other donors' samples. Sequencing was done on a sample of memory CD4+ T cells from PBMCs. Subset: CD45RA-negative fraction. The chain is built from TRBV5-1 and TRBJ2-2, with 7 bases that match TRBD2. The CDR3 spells CASSTSGMNTGELFF. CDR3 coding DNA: TGCGCCAGCAGCACAAGCGGGATGAACACCGGGGAGCTGTTTTTT.